This T cell receptor (beta chain) was found in a study of blood T cell repertoires in COVID-19. Study-wide context: Both acute and convalescent COVID-19 samples were obtained from the United States, Italy and Spain. PBMCs, B-cell-depleted T cells, or T cells were the source of the cDNA or gDNA that made up the material.

Germline CDR1 SEHNR, CDR2 FQNEAQ (reference sequence). Between the trimmed V and J ends, which lost 5 bases and 0 bases, there was a span of 18 bases. CDR3 length: 17 amino acids. In the authors' workflow: Using reference gene primer amplification, nucleated cell counts were estimated. The protocol was immunoSEQ multiplex PCR, while the TCRdb copy is restricted to in-frame clones and leaves out a portion. That table furnishes V, J and clone size, whereas the DNA furnished D and trimming. This sample has about 240,000 clones, with around nine tenths found just once. Seattle-derived patients entered the study during active infection and were followed longitudinally.

This TCR came from a man younger than 45 with COVID-19, enrolled during active disease. Sequences were obtained from peripheral blood. The chain links TRBV7-9 to TRBJ2-3, with unresolved D. CDR3 protein: CASSPTVGRSSTDTQYF. The CDR3 DNA reads TGTGCCAGCAGCCCCACAGTAGGCAGATCGAGCACAGATACGCAGTATTTT.